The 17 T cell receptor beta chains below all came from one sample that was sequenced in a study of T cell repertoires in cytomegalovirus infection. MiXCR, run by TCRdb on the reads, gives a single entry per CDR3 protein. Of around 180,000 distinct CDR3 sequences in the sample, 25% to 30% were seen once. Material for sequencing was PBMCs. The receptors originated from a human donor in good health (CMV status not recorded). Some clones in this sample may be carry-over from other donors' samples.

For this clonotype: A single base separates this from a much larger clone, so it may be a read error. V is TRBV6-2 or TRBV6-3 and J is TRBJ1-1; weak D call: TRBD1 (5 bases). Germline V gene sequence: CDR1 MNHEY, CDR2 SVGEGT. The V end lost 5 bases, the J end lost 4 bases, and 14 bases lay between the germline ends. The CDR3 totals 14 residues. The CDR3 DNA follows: TGTGCCAGCAGTACAGGACCCGAGAGCACTGAAGCTTTCTTT. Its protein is CASSTGPESTEAFF.

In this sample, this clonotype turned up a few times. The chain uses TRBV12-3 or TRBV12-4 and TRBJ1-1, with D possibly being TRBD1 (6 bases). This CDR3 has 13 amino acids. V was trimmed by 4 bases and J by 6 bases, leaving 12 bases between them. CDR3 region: CASSSRGDAEAFF. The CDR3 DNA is TGTGCCAGCAGTTCGAGGGGGGACGCTGAAGCTTTCTTT.

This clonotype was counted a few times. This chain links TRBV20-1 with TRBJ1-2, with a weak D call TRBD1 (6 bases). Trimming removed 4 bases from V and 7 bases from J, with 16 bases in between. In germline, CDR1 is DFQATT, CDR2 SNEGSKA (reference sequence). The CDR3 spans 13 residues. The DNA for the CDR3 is TGCAGTGCTAAAAGCACAGGGTGGATTGGCTACACCTTC. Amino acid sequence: CSAKSTGWIGYTF.

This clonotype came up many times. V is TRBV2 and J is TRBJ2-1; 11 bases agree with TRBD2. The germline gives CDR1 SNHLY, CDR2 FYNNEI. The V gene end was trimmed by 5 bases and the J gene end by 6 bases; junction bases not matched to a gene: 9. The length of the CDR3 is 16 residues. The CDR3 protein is CASSKEGLAVSNEQFF. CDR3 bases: TGTGCCAGCAGTAAAGAGGGACTAGCGGTGAGCAATGAGCAGTTCTTC.

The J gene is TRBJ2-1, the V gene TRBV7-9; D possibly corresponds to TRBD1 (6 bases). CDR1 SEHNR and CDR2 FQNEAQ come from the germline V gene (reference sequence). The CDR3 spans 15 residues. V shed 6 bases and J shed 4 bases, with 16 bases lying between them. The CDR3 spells CASSSNRDKYNEQFF. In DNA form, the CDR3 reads TGTGCCAGCAGTTCAAACCGGGACAAATACAATGAGCAGTTCTTC.

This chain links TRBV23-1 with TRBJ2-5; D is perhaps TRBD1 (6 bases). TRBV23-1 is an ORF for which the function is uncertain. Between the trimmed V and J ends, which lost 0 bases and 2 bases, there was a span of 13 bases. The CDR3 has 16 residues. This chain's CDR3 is CASSQSPDRRQETQYF. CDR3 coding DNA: TGCGCCAGCAGTCAATCGCCCGACAGGCGACAAGAGACCCAGTACTTC.

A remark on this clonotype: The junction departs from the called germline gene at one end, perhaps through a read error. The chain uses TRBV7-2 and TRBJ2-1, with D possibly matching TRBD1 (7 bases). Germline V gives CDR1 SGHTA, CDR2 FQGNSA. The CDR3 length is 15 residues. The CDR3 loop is CASSSYRGLGNVQFF. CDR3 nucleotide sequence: TGTGCCAGCAGCTCCTACAGGGGACTGGGCAATGTGCAGTTCTTC.

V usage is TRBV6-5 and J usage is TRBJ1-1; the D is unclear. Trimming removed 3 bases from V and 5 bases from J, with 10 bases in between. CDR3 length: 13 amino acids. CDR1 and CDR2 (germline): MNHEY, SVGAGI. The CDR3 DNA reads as TGTGCCAGCAGTTATGGTTCGGTAACTGAAGCTTTCTTT. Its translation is CASSYGSVTEAFF.

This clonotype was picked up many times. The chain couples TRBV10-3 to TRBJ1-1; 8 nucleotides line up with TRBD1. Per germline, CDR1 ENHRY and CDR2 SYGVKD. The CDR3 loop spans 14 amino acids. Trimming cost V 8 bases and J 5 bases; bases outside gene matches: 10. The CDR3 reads CAIRVAGGLTEAFF. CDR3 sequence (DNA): TGTGCCATCCGCGTGGCAGGGGGCCTTACTGAAGCTTTCTTT.

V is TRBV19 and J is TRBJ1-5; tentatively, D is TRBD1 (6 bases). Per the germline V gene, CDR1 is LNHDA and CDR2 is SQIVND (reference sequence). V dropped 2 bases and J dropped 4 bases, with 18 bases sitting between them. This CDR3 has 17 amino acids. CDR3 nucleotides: TGTGCCAGTAGTATATCCTACTCGGGGGGCCGGAATCAGCCCCAGCATTTT. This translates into CASSISYSGGRNQPQHF.

The CDR3 DNA sequence: TGTGCCAGCAGTAAAACCCTTGGGGGGACCGGGGAGCTGTTTTTT. Translated, it gives CASSKTLGGTGELFF. This rearrangement joins TRBV6-5 to TRBJ2-2; D perhaps matches TRBD2 (6 bases). The CDR3 spans 15 residues. V lost 5 bases to trimming and J lost 5 bases, with 15 bases between them. The germline CDR1 and CDR2 sequences are MNHEY and SVGAGI.

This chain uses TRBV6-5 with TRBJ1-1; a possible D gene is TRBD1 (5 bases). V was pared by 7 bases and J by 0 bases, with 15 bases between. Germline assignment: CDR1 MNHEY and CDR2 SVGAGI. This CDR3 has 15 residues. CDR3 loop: CASTEIGGMNTEAFF. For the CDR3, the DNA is TGTGCCAGCACAGAAATCGGGGGTATGAACACTGAAGCTTTCTTT.

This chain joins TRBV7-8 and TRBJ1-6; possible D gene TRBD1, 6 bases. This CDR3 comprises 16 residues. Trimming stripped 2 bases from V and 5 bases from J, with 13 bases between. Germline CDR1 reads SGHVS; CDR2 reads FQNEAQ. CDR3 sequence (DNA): TGTGCCAGCAGCTTAAGGACAGTAACCAATAATTCACCCCTCCACTTT. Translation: CASSLRTVTNNSPLHF.

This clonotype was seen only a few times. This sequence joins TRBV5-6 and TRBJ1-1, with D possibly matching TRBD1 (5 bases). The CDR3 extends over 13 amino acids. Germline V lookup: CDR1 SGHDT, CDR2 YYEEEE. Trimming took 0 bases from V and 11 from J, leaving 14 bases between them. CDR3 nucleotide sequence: TGTGCCAGCAGCTTGGCCAATGGGGGAAGGGCTTTCTTT. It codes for CASSLANGGRAFF. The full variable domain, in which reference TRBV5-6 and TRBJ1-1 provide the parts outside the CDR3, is DAGVTQSPTHLIKTRGQQVTLRCSPKSGHDTVSWYQQALGQGPQFIFQYYEEEERQRGNFPDRFSGHQFPNYSSELNVNALLLGDSALYLCASSLANGGRAFFGQGTRLTVV.

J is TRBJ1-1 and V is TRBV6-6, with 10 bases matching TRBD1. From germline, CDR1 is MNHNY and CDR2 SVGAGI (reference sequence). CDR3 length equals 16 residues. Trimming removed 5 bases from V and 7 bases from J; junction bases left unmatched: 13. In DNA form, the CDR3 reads TGTGCCAGCAGTGGGACAGGGGCGAACTTAATGGGTGAAGCTTTCTTT. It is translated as CASSGTGANLMGEAFF.

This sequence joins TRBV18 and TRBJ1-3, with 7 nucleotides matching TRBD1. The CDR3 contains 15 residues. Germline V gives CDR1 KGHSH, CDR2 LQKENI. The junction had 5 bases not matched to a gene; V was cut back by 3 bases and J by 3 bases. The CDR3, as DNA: TGTGCCAGCTCACCCTATACAGGGGATGGAAACACCATATATTTT. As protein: CASSPYTGDGNTIYF. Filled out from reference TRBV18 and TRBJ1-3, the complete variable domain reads NAGVMQNPRHLVRRRGQEARLRCSPMKGHSHVYWYRQLPEEGLKFMVYLQKENIIDESGMPKERFSAEFPKEGPSILRIQQVVRGDSAAYFCASSPYTGDGNTIYFGEGSWLTVV.

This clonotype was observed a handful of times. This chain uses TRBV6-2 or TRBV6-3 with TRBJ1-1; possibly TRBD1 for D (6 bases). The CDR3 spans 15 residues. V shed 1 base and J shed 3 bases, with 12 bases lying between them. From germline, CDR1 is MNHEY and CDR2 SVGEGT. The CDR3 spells CASSYYRDGDTEAFF. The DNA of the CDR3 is TGTGCCAGCAGTTACTACAGGGACGGCGACACTGAAGCTTTCTTT.